This T cell receptor (beta chain) appears in the sequencing data of a study of T cell responses to AZD1222 COVID-19 vaccine. Notes on the study in general: Vaccine-associated CD4 TCRs spanned spike, dominant at 160-218 and 743-854.

The CDR3 has 12 residues. CDR1 and CDR2 from the germline V gene are LGHDT and YNNKEL (reference sequence). With 6 bases removed from V and 3 bases from J, the gap between germline ends came to 9 bases. The data were produced by immunoSEQ multiplex PCR, yet TCRdb's version contains in-frame clones alone and is incomplete. The sample contains approximately 110,000 clones, 92% of which appear only once. This clone was seen a handful of times. The antigen is unknown. The sequences come from peripheral blood, collected on day 0 of AZD1222 vaccination. The TCR sequence derives from an adult in good health. The J gene is TRBJ2-7, the V gene TRBV3-1 (or the pseudogene TRBV3-2); no definite D call. CDR3 amino acids: CASSTELYEQYF. The CDR3 DNA reads TGTGCCAGCAGTACCGAACTCTACGAGCAGTACTTC.